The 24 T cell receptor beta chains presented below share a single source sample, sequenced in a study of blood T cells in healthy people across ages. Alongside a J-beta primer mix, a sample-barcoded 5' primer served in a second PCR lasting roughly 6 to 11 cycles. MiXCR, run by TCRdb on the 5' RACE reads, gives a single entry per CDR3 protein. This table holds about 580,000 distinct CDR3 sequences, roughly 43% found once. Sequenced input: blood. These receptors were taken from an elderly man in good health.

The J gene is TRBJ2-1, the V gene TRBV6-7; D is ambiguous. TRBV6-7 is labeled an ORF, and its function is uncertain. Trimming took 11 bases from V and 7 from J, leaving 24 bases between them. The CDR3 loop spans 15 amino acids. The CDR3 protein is CAWAPGELNENEQFF. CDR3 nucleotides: TGTGCCTGGGCTCCTGGGGAACTGAACGAAAATGAGCAGTTCTTC.

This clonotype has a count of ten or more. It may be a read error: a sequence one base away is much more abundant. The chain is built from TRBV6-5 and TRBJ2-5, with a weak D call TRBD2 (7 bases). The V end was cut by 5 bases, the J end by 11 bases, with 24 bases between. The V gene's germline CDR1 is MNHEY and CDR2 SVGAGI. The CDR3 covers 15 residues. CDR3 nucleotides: TGTGCCAGCAGTCCCCCGGGGGGCTTTAGCAATGAGCAGTACTTC. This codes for CASSPPGGFSNEQYF.

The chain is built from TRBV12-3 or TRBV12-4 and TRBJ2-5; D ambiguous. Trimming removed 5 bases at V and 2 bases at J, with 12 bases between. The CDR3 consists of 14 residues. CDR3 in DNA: TGTGCCAGCAGTGTATTCGCCACACAAGAGACCCAGTACTTC. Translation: CASSVFATQETQYF.

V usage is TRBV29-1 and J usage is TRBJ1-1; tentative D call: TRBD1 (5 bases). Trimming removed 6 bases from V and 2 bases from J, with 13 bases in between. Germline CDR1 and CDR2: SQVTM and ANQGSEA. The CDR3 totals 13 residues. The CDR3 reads CSVKRGLNTEAFF. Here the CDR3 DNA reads TGCAGCGTCAAGAGGGGCCTCAACACTGAAGCTTTCTTT.

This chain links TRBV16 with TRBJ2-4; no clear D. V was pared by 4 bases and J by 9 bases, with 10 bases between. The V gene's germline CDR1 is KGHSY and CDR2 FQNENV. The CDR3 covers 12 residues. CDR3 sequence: CASSLDLGIQYF. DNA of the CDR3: TGTGCCAGCAGCCTAGACTTGGGCATTCAGTACTTC.

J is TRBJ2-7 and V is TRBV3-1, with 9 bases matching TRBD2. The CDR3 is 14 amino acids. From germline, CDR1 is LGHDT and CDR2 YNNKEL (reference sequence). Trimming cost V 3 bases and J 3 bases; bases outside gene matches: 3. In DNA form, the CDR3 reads TGTGCCAGCAGCCATAGCGGGGGCAACTACGAGCAGTACTTC. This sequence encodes CASSHSGGNYEQYF.

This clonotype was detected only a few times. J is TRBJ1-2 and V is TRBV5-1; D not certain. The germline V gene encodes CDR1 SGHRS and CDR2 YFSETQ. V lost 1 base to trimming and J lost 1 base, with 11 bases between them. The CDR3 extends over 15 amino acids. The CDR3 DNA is TGCGCCAGCAGCTTGTCCGGGGTTGGTAACTATGGCTACACCTTC. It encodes CASSLSGVGNYGYTF.

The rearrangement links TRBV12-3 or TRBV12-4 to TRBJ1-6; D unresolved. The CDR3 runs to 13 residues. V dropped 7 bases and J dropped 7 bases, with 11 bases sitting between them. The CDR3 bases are TGTGCCAGCACCGTGGTAGGGAATTCACCCCTCCACTTT. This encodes CASTVVGNSPLHF.

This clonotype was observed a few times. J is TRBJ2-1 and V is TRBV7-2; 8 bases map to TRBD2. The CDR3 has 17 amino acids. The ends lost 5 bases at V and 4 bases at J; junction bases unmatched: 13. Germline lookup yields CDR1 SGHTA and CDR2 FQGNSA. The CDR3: CASSTQSGGPPYNEQFF. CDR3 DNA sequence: TGTGCCAGCAGCACCCAATCGGGGGGGCCCCCTTACAATGAGCAGTTCTTC.

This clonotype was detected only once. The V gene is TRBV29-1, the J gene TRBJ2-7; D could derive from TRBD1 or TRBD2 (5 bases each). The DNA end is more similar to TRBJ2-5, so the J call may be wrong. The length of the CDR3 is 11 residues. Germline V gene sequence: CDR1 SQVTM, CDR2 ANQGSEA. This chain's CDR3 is CSGGLSETQYF. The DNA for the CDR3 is TGCAGCGGGGGGTTGAGTGAGACCCAGTACTTC.

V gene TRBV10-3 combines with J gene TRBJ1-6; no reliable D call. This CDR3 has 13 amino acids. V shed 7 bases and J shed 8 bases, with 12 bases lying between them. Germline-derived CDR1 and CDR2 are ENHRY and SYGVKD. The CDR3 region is CAITEERDSPLHF. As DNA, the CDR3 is TGTGCCATCACCGAGGAAAGGGATTCACCCCTCCACTTT.

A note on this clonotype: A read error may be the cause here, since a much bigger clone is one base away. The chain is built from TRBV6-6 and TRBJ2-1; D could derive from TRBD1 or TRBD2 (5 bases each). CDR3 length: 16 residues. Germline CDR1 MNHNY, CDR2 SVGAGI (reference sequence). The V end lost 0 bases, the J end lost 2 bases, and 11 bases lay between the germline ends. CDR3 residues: CASSYSPRGPYNEQFF. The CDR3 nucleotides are TGTGCCAGCAGTTACTCGCCCCGGGGCCCCTACAATGAGCAGTTCTTC.

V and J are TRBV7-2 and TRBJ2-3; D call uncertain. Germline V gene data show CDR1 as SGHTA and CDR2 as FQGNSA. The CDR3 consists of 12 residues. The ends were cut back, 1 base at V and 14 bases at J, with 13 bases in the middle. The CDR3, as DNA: TGTGCCAGCAGCTTAGTGGCAGGCCCATGGTATTTT. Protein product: CASSLVAGPWYF.

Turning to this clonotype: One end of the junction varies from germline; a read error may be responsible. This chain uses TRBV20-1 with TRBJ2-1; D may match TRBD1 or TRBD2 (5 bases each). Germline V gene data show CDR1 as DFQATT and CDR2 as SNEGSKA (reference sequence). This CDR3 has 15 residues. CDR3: CSARDTGRSFNEQFF. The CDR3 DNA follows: TGCAGTGCTAGAGATACGGGACGATCCTTCAATGAGCAGTTCTTC.

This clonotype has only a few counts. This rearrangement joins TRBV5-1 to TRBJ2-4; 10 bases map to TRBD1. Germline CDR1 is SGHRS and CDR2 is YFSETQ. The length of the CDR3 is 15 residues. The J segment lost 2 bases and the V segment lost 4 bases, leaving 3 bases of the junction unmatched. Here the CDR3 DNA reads TGCGCCAGCAGCCCGGGACAGGGGCCCAAAAACATTCAGTACTTC. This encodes CASSPGQGPKNIQYF.

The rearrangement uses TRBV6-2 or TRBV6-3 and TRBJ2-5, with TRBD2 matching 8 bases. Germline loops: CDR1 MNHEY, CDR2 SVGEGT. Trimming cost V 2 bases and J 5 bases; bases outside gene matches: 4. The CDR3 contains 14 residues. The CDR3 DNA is TGTGCCAGCAGTTACCGGACTAGCAGCGAGACCCAGTACTTC. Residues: CASSYRTSSETQYF.

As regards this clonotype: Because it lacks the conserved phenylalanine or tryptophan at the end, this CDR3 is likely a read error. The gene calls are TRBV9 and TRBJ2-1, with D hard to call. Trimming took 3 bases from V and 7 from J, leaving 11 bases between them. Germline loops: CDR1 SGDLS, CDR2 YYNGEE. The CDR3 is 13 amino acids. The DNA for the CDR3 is TGTGCCAGCAGCGCGGGTCAGTCAAATGAGCAGTTCGTC. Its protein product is CASSAGQSNEQFV.

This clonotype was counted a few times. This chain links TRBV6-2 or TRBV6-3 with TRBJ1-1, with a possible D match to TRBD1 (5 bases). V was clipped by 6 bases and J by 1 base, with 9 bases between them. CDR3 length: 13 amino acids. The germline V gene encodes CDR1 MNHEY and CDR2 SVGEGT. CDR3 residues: CASSHGANTEAFF. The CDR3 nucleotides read TGTGCCAGCAGCCACGGGGCGAACACTGAAGCTTTCTTT.

CDR3 in amino acids: CASSPHRGGNQPQHF. For the CDR3, the DNA is TGTGCCAGCAGCCCTCACAGGGGTGGCAATCAGCCCCAGCATTTT. The chain uses TRBV7-2 and TRBJ1-5; 7 nucleotides agree with TRBD1. This CDR3 has 15 residues. Trimming took 5 bases from V and 2 from J; bases not matched to a gene: 6. CDR1 and CDR2 from the germline V gene are SGHTA and FQGNSA.

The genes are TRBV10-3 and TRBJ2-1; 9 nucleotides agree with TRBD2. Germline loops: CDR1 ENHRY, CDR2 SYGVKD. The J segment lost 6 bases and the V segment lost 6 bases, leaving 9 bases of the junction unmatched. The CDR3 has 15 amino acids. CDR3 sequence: CAIRGPERGANEQFF. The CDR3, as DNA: TGTGCCATCAGGGGGCCGGAGCGGGGGGCCAATGAGCAGTTCTTC.

This CDR3 reads CASSTLRVRLAGGTDTQYF. CDR3 coding DNA: TGTGCCAGCAGTACCCTGAGGGTTCGACTAGCGGGGGGCACAGATACGCAGTATTTT. V usage is TRBV6-1 and J usage is TRBJ2-3; 12 bases match TRBD2. The junction had 13 bases not matched to a gene; V was cut back by 5 bases and J by 1 base. This CDR3 spans 19 amino acids. Germline V gives CDR1 MNHNS, CDR2 SASEGT.

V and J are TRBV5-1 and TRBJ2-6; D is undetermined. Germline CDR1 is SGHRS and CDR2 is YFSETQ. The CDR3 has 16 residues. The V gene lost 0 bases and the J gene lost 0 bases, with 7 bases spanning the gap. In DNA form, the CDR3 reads TGCGCCAGCAGCTTGGGCGGTGTCTCTGGGGCCAACGTCCTGACTTTC. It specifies CASSLGGVSGANVLTF.

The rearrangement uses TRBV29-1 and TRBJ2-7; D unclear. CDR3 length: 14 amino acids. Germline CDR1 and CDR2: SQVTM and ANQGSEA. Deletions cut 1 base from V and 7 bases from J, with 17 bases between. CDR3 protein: CSVEGTDDNNEQYF. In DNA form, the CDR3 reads TGCAGCGTTGAAGGGACCGACGACAACAATGAGCAGTACTTC.

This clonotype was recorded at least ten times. The CDR3 DNA is TGTGCCAGCAGTGCCCCCAAAGGGTTTGCGACTGAAGCTTTCTTT. It is translated as CASSAPKGFATEAFF. The genes are TRBV2 and TRBJ1-1; D remains ambiguous. Per germline, CDR1 SNHLY and CDR2 FYNNEI. V lost 4 bases and J lost 5, with 17 bases in between. CDR3 length: 15 residues. The entire variable domain, with the rest obtained from reference TRBV2 and TRBJ1-1, is as follows: EPEVTQTPSHQVTQMGQEVILRCVPISNHLYFYWYRQILGQKVEFLVSFYNNEISEKSEIFDDQFSVERPDGSNFTLKIRSTKLEDSAMYFCASSAPKGFATEAFFGQGTRLTVV.